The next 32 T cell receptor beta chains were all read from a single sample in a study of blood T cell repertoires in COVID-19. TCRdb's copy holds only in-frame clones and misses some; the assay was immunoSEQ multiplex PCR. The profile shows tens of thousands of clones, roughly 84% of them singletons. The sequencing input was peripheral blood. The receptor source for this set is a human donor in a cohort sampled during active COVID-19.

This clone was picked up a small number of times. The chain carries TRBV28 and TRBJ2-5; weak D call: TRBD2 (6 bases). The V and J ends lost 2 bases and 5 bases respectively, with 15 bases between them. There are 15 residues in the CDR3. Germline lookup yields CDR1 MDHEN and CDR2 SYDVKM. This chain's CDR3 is CASSLVGEEGETQYF. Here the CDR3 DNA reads TGTGCCAGCAGTTTAGTGGGGGAGGAGGGGGAGACCCAGTACTTC.

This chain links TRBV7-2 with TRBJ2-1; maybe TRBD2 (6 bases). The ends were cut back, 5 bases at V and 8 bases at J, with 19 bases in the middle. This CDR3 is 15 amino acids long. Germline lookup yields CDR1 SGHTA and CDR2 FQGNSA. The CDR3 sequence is CASSLWALRGDEQFF. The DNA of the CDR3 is TGTGCCAGCAGCCTCTGGGCCTTGCGGGGAGATGAGCAGTTCTTC.

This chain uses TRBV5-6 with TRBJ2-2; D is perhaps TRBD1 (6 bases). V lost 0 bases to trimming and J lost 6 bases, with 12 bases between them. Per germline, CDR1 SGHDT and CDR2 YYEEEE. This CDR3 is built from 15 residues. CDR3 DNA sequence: TGTGCCAGCAGCTTGGTTGGGGGCCTGGCCGGGGAGCTGTTTTTT. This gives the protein CASSLVGGLAGELFF. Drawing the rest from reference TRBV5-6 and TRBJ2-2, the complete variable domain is DAGVTQSPTHLIKTRGQQVTLRCSPKSGHDTVSWYQQALGQGPQFIFQYYEEEERQRGNFPDRFSGHQFPNYSSELNVNALLLGDSALYLCASSLVGGLAGELFFGEGSRLTVL.

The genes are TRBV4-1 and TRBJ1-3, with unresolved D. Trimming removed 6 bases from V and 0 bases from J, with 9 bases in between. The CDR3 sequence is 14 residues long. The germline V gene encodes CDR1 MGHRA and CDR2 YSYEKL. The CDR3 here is CASRQELSGNTIYF. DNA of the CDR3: TGCGCCAGCAGGCAGGAACTCTCTGGAAACACCATATATTTT.

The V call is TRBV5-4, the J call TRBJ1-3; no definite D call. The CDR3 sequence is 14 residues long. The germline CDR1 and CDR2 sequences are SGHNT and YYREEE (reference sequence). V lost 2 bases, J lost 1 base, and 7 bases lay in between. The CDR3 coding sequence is TGTGCCAGCAGCTTCCCGGGGTCTGGAAACACCATATATTTT. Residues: CASSFPGSGNTIYF.

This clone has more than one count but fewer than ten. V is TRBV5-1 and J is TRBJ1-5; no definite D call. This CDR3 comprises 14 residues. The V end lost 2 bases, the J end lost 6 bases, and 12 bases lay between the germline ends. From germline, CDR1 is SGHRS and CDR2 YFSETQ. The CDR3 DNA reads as TGCGCCAGCAGCTTAGAAATAGGCGGTCAGCCCCAGCATTTT. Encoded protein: CASSLEIGGQPQHF.

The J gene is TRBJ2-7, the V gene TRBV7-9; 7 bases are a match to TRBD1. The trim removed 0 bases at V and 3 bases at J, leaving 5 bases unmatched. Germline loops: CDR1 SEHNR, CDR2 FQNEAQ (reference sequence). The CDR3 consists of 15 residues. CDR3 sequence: CASSLAGTVLYEQYF. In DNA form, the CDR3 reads TGTGCCAGCAGCTTAGCAGGGACAGTTCTCTACGAGCAGTACTTC.

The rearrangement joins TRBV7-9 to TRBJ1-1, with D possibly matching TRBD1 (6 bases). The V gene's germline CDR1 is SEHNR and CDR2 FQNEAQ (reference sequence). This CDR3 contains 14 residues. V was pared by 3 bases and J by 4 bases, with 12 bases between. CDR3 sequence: CASSFHREGTEAFF. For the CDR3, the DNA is TGTGCCAGCAGCTTTCACAGGGAGGGCACTGAAGCTTTCTTT.

The CDR3 protein is CASSRRENSGANVLTF. DNA for the CDR3: TGCGCCAGCAGCCGTCGAGAGAACTCTGGGGCCAACGTCCTGACTTTC. The chain couples TRBV5-1 to TRBJ2-6; D gene uncertain. CDR3 length: 16 residues. Germline V gives CDR1 SGHRS, CDR2 YFSETQ. The ends were cut back, 4 bases at V and 0 bases at J, with 11 bases in the middle.

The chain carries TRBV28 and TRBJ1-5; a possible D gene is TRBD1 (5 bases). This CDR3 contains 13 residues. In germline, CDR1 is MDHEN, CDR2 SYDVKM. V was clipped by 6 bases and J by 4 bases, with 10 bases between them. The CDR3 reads CASRQGRNQPQHF. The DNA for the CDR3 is TGTGCCAGCAGGCAGGGAAGGAATCAGCCCCAGCATTTT. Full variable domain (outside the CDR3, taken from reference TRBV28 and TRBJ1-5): DVKVTQSSRYLVKRTGEKVFLECVQDMDHENMFWYRQDPGLGLRLIYFSYDVKMKEKGDIPEGYSVSREKKERFSLILESASTNQTSMYLCASRQGRNQPQHFGDGTRLSIL.

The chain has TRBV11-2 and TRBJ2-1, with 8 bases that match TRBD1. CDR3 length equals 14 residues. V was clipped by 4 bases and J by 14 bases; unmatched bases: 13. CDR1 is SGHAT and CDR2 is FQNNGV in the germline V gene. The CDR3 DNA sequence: TGTGCCAGCAGCTCCCCGTCCGGGACAGGCTCTAAGTTCTTC. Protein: CASSSPSGTGSKFF.

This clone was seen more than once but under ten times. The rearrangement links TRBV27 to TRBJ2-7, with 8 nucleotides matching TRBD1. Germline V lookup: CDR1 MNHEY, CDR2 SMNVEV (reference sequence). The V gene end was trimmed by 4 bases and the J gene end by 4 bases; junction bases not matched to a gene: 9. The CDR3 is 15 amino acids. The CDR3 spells CASSSHRDRPYEQYF. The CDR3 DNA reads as TGTGCCAGCAGTTCCCACCGGGACAGGCCATACGAGCAGTACTTC.

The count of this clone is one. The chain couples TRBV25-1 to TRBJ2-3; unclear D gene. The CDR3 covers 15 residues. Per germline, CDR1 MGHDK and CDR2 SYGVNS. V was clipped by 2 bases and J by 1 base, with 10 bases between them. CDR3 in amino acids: CASSEAASRTDTQYF. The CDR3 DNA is TGTGCCAGCAGTGAAGCCGCCAGTCGCACAGATACGCAGTATTTT.

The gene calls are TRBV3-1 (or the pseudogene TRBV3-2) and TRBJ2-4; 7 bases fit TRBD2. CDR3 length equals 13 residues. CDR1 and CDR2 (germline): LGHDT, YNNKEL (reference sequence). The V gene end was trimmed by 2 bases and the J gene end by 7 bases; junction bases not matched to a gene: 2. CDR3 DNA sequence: TGTGCCAGCAGCCAACGGGGAGGGAACATTCAGTACTTC. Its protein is CASSQRGGNIQYF.

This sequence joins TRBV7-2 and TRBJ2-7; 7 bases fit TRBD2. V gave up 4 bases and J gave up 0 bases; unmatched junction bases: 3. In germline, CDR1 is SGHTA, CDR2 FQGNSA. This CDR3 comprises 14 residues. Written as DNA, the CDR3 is TGTGCCAGCAGCTACGGGGGGAACTCCTACGAGCAGTACTTC. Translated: CASSYGGNSYEQYF.

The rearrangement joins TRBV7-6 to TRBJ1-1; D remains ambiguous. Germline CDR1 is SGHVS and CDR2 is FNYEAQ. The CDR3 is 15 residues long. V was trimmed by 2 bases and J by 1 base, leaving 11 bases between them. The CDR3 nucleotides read TGTGCCAGCAGCTTACACAGTTACCCGAACACTGAAGCTTTCTTT. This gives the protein CASSLHSYPNTEAFF. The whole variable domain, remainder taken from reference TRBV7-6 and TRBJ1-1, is GAGVSQSPRYKVTKRGQDVALRCDPISGHVSLYWYRQALGQGPEFLTYFNYEAQQDKSGLPNDRFSAERPEGSISTLTIQRTEQRDSAMYRCASSLHSYPNTEAFFGQGTRLTVV.

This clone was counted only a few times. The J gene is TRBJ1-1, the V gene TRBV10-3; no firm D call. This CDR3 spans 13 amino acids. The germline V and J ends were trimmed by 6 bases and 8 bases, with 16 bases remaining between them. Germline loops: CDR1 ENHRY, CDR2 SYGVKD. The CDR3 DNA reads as TGTGCCATCAGGATCGACAAAGTAGGAGAAGCTTTCTTT. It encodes CAIRIDKVGEAFF.

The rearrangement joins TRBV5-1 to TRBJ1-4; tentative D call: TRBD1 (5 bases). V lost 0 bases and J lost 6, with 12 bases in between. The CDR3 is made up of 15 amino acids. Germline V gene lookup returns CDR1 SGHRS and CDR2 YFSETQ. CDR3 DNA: TGCGCCAGCAGCTTGGAGGGGCAGGGCGATGAAAAACTGTTTTTT. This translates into CASSLEGQGDEKLFF.

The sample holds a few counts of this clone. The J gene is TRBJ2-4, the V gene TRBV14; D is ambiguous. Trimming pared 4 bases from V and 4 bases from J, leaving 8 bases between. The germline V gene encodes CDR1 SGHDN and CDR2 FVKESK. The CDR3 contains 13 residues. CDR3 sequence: CASSPNMKNIQYF. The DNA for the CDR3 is TGTGCCAGCAGCCCCAACATGAAAAACATTCAGTACTTC.

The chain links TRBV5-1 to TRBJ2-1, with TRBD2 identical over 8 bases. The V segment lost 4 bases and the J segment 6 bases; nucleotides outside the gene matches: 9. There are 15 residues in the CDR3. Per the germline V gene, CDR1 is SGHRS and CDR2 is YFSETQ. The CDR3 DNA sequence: TGCGCCAGCAGCCCCCCGGGACTAGGAGGCAATGAGCAGTTCTTC. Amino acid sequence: CASSPPGLGGNEQFF.

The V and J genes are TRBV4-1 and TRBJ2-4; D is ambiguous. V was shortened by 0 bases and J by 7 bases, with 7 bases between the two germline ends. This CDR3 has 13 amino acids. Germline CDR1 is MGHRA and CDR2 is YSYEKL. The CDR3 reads CASSQDEKNIQYF. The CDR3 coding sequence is TGCGCCAGCAGCCAAGATGAGAAGAACATTCAGTACTTC.

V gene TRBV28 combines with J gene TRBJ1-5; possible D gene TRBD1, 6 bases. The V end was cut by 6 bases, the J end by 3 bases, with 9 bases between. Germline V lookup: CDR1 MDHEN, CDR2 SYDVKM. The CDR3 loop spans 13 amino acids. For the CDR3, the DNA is TGTGCCAGCAGCCGGACAGACAATCAGCCCCAGCATTTT. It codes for CASSRTDNQPQHF.

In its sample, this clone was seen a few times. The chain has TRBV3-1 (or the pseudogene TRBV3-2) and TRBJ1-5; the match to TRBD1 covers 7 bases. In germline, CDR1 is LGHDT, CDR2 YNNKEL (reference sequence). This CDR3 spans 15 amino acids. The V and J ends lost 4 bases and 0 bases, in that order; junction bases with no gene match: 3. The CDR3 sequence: CASSRGTASNQPQHF. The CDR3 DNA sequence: TGTGCCAGCAGCCGCGGGACAGCTAGCAATCAGCCCCAGCATTTT.

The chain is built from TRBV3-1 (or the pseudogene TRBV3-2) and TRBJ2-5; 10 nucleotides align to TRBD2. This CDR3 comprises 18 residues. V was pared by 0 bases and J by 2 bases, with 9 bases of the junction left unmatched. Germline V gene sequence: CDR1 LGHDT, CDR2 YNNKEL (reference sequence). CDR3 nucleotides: TGTGCCAGCAGCCAAGAGAGTCTAGCGGGAGTTTTTCAAGAGACCCAGTACTTC. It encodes CASSQESLAGVFQETQYF.

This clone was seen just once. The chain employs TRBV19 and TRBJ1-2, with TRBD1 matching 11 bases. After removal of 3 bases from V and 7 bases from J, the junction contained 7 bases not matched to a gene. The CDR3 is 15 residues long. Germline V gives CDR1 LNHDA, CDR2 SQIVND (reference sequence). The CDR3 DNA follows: TGTGCCAGTAGTATGGAAGGACAGGGGGCGTTTGGCTACACCTTC. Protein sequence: CASSMEGQGAFGYTF.

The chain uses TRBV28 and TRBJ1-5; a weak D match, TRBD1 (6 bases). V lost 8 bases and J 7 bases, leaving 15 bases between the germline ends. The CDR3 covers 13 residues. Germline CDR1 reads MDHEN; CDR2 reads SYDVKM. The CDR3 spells CASLGGLGQPQHF. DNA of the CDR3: TGTGCCAGCCTCGGGGGGCTGGGACAGCCCCAGCATTTT.

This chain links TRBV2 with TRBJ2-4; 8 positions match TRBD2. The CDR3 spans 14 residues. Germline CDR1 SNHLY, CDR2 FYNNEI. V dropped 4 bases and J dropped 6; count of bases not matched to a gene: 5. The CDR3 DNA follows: TGTGCCAGCAGTGGAAGCGGGAGTCCAAACATTCAGTACTTC. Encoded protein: CASSGSGSPNIQYF.

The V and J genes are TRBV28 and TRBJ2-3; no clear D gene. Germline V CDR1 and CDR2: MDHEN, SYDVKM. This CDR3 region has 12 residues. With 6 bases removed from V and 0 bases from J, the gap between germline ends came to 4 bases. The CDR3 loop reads CASSLSTDTQYF. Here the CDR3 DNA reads TGTGCCAGCAGCCTCAGCACAGATACGCAGTATTTT.

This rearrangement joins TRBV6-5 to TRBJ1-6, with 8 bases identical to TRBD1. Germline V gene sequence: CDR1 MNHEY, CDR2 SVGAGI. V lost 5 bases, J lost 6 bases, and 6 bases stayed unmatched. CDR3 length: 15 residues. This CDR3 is CASSQTGGVNSPLHF. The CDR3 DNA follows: TGTGCCAGCAGTCAAACAGGGGGGGTTAATTCACCCCTCCACTTT.

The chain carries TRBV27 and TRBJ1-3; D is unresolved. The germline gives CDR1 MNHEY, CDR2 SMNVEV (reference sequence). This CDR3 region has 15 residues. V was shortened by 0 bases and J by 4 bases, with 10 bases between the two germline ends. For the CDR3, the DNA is TGTGCCAGCAGTTTATCCTGGGAGGGCGGAAACACCATATATTTT. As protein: CASSLSWEGGNTIYF.

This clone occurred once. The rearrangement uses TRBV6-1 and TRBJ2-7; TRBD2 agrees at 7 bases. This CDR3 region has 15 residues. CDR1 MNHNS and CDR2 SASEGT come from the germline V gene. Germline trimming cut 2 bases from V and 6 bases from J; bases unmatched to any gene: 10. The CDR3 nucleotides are TGTGCCAGCAGTGAAAACTTTCTCGGCGGGGGCGAGCAGTACTTC. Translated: CASSENFLGGGEQYF.

The CDR3 coding sequence is TGTGCCAGCAGTCGATCCGGGGGGGTTGGACAGACGACCCAGAGGTACTTC. Residues: CASSRSGGVGQTTQRYF. The chain couples TRBV2 to TRBJ2-7, with 8 positions matching TRBD2. CDR3 length equals 17 residues. CDR1 is SNHLY, CDR2 FYNNEI, per germline. The V segment lost 5 bases and the J segment 12 bases; nucleotides outside the gene matches: 24.